This T cell receptor beta chain emerged from a study of cytotoxic CD8 clonotypes in ibrutinib-treated CLL. The wider study: Patients gave response samples after a median around 11 months of treatment, range 6 to 36. Study findings and constraints: The study found baseline clonality above age-matched healthy donors, tracking circulating CD8+ T-cell counts.

Comment on this clone: Its target is unknown.

Trimming left V 8 bases short and J 7 bases short, with 15 bases between. The CDR3 runs to 14 residues. Germline V lookup: CDR1 MGHDK, CDR2 SYGVNS. Generated by immunoSEQ multiplex PCR, the TCRdb table keeps only in-frame clones and is missing some. The table records around 300,000 clones, 70% to 80% of them present only once. This chain links TRBV25-1 with TRBJ1-6, with no clear D. The sequence was collected from a human donor with chronic lymphocytic leukemia. Here the sequenced sample was PBMCs, taken before ibrutinib treatment. CDR3 amino acids: CASRDKRRNSPLHF. CDR3 sequence (DNA): TGTGCCAGCCGAGACAAGAGGAGAAATTCACCCCTCCACTTT. The entire variable domain, with the rest obtained from reference TRBV25-1 and TRBJ1-6, is as follows: EADIYQTPRYLVIGTGKKITLECSQTMGHDKMYWYQQDPGMELHLIHYSYGVNSTEKGDLSSESTVSRIRTEHFPLTLESARPSHTSQYLCASRDKRRNSPLHFGNGTRLTVT.